The clone carrying this T cell receptor beta chain appeared many times. The sample originates from a study of T cells in Graves' hyperthyroidism and ophthalmopathy. Exclusion criteria comprised uncontrolled infection, other autoimmune disease, pregnancy or lactation. PBMCs were obtained from approximately 10 ml fresh peripheral blood. Amplified TCR beta CDR3 regions derived from RNA transcripts. When the TCR CDR3 underwent first-round RT-PCR, the HTBI primer set was used. TCRdb used MiXCR to reprocess the multiplex PCR reads, holding one entry per CDR3 protein. The data show roughly 350,000 distinct CDR3 sequences, about an eighth seen once. Trimming took off 3 bases at V and 1 base at J, with 6 bases between the two ends. Germline CDR1 and CDR2: MRHNA and SNTAGT. This CDR3 comprises 14 residues.

The clonotype comes from a woman between 40 and 55 years old with Graves' ophthalmopathy. The sequenced sample consisted of blood. The chain recombines TRBV6-4 with TRBJ2-2; no definite D call. The CDR3 nucleotides are TGTGCCAGCAGTGATGGCAGGAACACCGGGGAGCTGTTTTTT. It yields the protein CASSDGRNTGELFF.